This T cell receptor (beta chain) is drawn from a study of cytomegalovirus exposure and HLA in healthy donors. Study results and caveats: Presence/absence comparisons presumed near-even sequencing depth among donors. Later examination showed HLA-associated TCR beta chains had greater clonal expansion than equally common others.

The PCR employed 60 Vbeta primers together with 13 Jbeta primers. TCRdb's table, derived via immunoSEQ multiplex PCR, lists solely in-frame clones and lacks some. The sample lists some 98,000 clones; about four fifths were seen once. The CDR3 loop spans 15 amino acids. V was clipped by 5 bases and J by 7 bases; unmatched bases: 11. Germline CDR1 SGHDT, CDR2 YYEEEE. This clone was detected a few times. The antigen is unknown. The sequence was obtained from a man aged 18-30 years in good health and CMV-seropositive. This chain joins TRBV5-6 and TRBJ1-5; TRBD1 matches 8 bases. Sequenced: PBMCs. CDR3 protein: CASSGAGGAGQPQHF. CDR3 bases: TGTGCCAGCAGTGGTGCAGGGGGCGCGGGGCAGCCCCAGCATTTT.